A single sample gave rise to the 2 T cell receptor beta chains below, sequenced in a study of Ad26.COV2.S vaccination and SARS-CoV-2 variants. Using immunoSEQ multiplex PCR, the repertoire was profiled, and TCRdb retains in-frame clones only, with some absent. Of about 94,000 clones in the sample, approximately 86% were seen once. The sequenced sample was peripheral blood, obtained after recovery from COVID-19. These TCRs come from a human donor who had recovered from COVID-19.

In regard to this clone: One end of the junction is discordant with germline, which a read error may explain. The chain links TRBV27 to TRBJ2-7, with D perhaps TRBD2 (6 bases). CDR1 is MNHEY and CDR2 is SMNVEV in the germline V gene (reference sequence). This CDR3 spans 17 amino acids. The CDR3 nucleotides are TGTGCCAGCAGTCTATCGAGAAGACTAGACCGAGGTTACGAGCAGTACTTC. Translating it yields CASSLSRRLDRGYEQYF.

CDR3 nucleotides: TGTGCCAGCAGTTTGGACAGGAGCCTTCGGAATCAGCCCCAGCATTTT. Its translation is CASSLDRSLRNQPQHF. V and J are TRBV28 and TRBJ1-5; 7 positions agree with TRBD1. J gave up 4 bases and V 3 bases, and 9 bases lay outside the gene matches. CDR3 size: 16 residues. Germline loops: CDR1 MDHEN, CDR2 SYDVKM.